The rows below give T cell receptor beta chains drawn from one sample of a study of cytomegalovirus exposure and HLA in healthy donors. The assay was immunoSEQ multiplex PCR, and TCRdb's table has in-frame clones only and misses some. The sample holds 170,000 or so clones, 85% seen once. Input material: PBMCs. All receptors derive from a man in his late teens or twenties in good health and CMV-seropositive. CDR3s leave out the opening cysteine and the closing phenylalanine or tryptophan. Fields, in order: J gene, V gene, CDR3 length, CDR3 protein.

J gene: TRBJ1-6
V gene: TRBV11-2
CDR3 length: 15
CDR3 protein: ASSLDPGQGGNSPLH

J gene: TRBJ2-3
V gene: TRBV2
CDR3 length: 13
CDR3 protein: ASSVRQGFGDTQY

J gene: TRBJ2-3
V gene: TRBV27
CDR3 length: 12
CDR3 protein: ASRSLARADTQY

J gene: TRBJ1-1
V gene: TRBV7-2
CDR3 length: 13
CDR3 protein: ASSLNREVFTEAF

J gene: TRBJ1-5
V gene: TRBV6-1
CDR3 length: 11
CDR3 protein: ASSPPSNQPQH

J gene: TRBJ2-1
V gene: TRBV5-1
CDR3 length: 14
CDR3 protein: ASSLGAGHSYNEQF

J gene: TRBJ2-1
V gene: TRBV7-7
CDR3 length: 14
CDR3 protein: ASSPTSGGPYNEQF

J gene: TRBJ2-2
V gene: TRBV6-5
CDR3 length: 13
CDR3 protein: ASSRDSANTGELF

J gene: TRBJ2-2
V gene: TRBV11-2
CDR3 length: 13
CDR3 protein: ASRRTGQETGELF

J gene: TRBJ1-1
V gene: TRBV7-9
CDR3 length: 14
CDR3 protein: ASSLGPGTGQTEAF

J gene: TRBJ2-3
V gene: TRBV7-3
CDR3 length: 13
CDR3 protein: ASSSDRGITDTQY

J gene: TRBJ2-7
V gene: TRBV30
CDR3 length: 10
CDR3 protein: AWTSGSNEQY

J gene: TRBJ2-5
V gene: TRBV5-1
CDR3 length: 14
CDR3 protein: ASSLVPAGEQETQY

J gene: TRBJ1-3
V gene: TRBV2
CDR3 length: 14
CDR3 protein: ASSEGGWGFGNTIY

J gene: TRBJ2-5
V gene: TRBV4-1
CDR3 length: 11
CDR3 protein: ASSQGPEETQY

J gene: TRBJ1-2
V gene: TRBV2
CDR3 length: 16
CDR3 protein: ASSRGRGQGLQIYGYT

J gene: TRBJ2-2
V gene: TRBV5-1
CDR3 length: 15
CDR3 protein: ASSTRGRGTSDGELF

J gene: TRBJ2-5
V gene: TRBV5-4
CDR3 length: 10
CDR3 protein: ASSPGGETQY

J gene: TRBJ1-1
V gene: TRBV5-5
CDR3 length: 9
CDR3 protein: ASTQGAEAF

J gene: TRBJ2-3
V gene: TRBV4-2
CDR3 length: 13
CDR3 protein: ASSQAGDNTDTQY

J gene: TRBJ1-5
V gene: TRBV10-3
CDR3 length: 12
CDR3 protein: AISESNRVQPQH

J gene: TRBJ2-5
V gene: TRBV28
CDR3 length: 13
CDR3 protein: ASSPPGLPQETQY

J gene: TRBJ2-7
V gene: TRBV11-2
CDR3 length: 12
CDR3 protein: ASSRKAGGYEQY

J gene: TRBJ2-7
V gene: TRBV6-5
CDR3 length: 12
CDR3 protein: ASSYGQEAYEQY

J gene: TRBJ2-5
V gene: TRBV4-1
CDR3 length: 14
CDR3 protein: ASSQPRQGNLETQY

J gene: TRBJ1-3
V gene: TRBV5-4
CDR3 length: 14
CDR3 protein: ASSLDPPGRGNTIY

J gene: TRBJ2-7
V gene: TRBV7-8
CDR3 length: 13
CDR3 protein: ASSWGQGASYEQY

J gene: TRBJ1-2
V gene: TRBV19
CDR3 length: 10
CDR3 protein: ATNREQGGYT

J gene: TRBJ2-7
V gene: TRBV19
CDR3 length: 12
CDR3 protein: ASSERESSYEQY

J gene: TRBJ2-5
V gene: TRBV7-3
CDR3 length: 14
CDR3 protein: ASSLGAGGQGETQY

J gene: TRBJ2-7
V gene: TRBV6-6
CDR3 length: 11
CDR3 protein: ASSYSRGYEQY

J gene: TRBJ1-1
V gene: TRBV29-1
CDR3 length: 12
CDR3 protein: SVGGDRGKAEAF

J gene: TRBJ2-5
V gene: TRBV5-1
CDR3 length: 14
CDR3 protein: ASSPTSGGARETQY

J gene: TRBJ1-5
V gene: TRBV6-5
CDR3 length: 12
CDR3 protein: ASSYGYGNQPQH

J gene: TRBJ1-3
V gene: TRBV5-6
CDR3 length: 13
CDR3 protein: ASSLGLSSGNTIY

J gene: TRBJ2-7
V gene: TRBV10-1
CDR3 length: 11
CDR3 protein: ASSAQTGGEQY

J gene: TRBJ1-1
V gene: TRBV6-5
CDR3 length: 12
CDR3 protein: ASGYRGMNTEAF

J gene: TRBJ2-7
V gene: TRBV14
CDR3 length: 13
CDR3 protein: ASSQGTVAPYEQY

J gene: TRBJ2-2
V gene: TRBV6-5
CDR3 length: 12
CDR3 protein: ASMAPGYTGELF

J gene: TRBJ2-7
V gene: TRBV6-1
CDR3 length: 14
CDR3 protein: ASSEVTDRGIYEQY

J gene: TRBJ2-1
V gene: TRBV27
CDR3 length: 14
CDR3 protein: ASSPMAQSSYNEQF

J gene: TRBJ2-1
V gene: TRBV27
CDR3 length: 14
CDR3 protein: ASSYRDSFVYNEQF

J gene: TRBJ2-1
V gene: TRBV6-1
CDR3 length: 13
CDR3 protein: ASSLAGSSYNEQF

J gene: TRBJ1-3
V gene: TRBV2
CDR3 length: 14
CDR3 protein: ASSEIQGVYGNTIY

J gene: TRBJ2-2
V gene: TRBV5-6
CDR3 length: 13
CDR3 protein: ASSSMEGYTGELF